Listed below are T cell receptor beta chains from one sample, sequenced in a study of T cell changes during pregnancy in multiple sclerosis. Using immunoSEQ multiplex PCR, the repertoire was profiled, and TCRdb retains in-frame clones only, with some absent. The table includes about 40,000 clones, 87% detected once. The sample was CD4+ T cells from peripheral blood mononuclear cells, taken after pregnancy. The receptors stem from a female donor with multiple sclerosis, enrolled in a pregnancy study. Each CDR3 is given without its conserved first and last residue.

>TRBV10-3
AIRPGLESETQY
>TRBV6-5
ASSYSFGGFRAEQF
>TRBV6-5
ATLGLMNTGELF
>TRBV14
ASSQINRGTEQF
>TRBV9
ASSVTPYHDNPDSPLH
>TRBV1
TSSQDQLAGGNEQF
>TRBV20-1
SARTVNEQF
>TRBV7-6
ASSLIGGGAGQETQY
>TRBV6-6
ASSYEIKAF
>TRBV2
ASRPTGRYTEAF
>TRBV11-3
ASSLQGKADTQY
>TRBV7-3
ASSLGQGAEAF
>TRBV18
ASSHTQGVTLYEQY
>TRBV9
ASGRELAHSGNTIY
>TRBV10-3
AIRRNVGQGNNEQY
>TRBV9
ASSVQVGTEAF
>TRBV6-6
ASSYVGGTDGYT
>TRBV2
ASRKGGDGYGYT
>TRBV30
AWGFGAINQPQH
>TRBV15
ATSRGLDTSYGYT
>TRBV10-3
AISEFGTSTDTQY
>TRBV7-9
ASSLGAGLNYSPLH
>TRBV18
ASSPRQGSNTEAF
>TRBV2
ASDRQGQETQY
>TRBV5-1
ASSSLGGSGNTIY
>TRBV29-1
SVLTGYEKLF
>TRBV7-3
ASSLTRQAGGYNEQF
>TRBV7-6
ASSLVGEVRTDTQY
>TRBV4-1
ASSQDPRTGLLTEAF
>TRBV9
ASSALSGGSGHTQY